Shown below are 10 T cell receptor beta chains from a single sample sequenced in a study of T cell responses to AZD1222 COVID-19 vaccine (dated by TCRdb to the early 2020s). Library prep was done by the immunoSEQ multiplex PCR assay. Imported from immuneACCESS, the table was reduced by TCRdb to in-frame sequences with V and J called. These copies leave out some clones; in studies compared against another copy, an unresolved V gene accounts for under half, and the cause of the remainder is not known. The sample data list tens of thousands of clones, and 89% of these were observed just once. Under 30% of the sample is taken by the ten largest. According to the study, the label for this sample's time point signals: about 28 days (+/-7) after the second vaccine dose. The sample was peripheral blood, taken 28 days after the second AZD1222 dose. Source of these receptors: an adult who received the AZD1222 COVID-19 vaccine.

This clone was counted once. The chain carries TRBV5-5 and TRBJ1-4; 9 nucleotides align to TRBD1. This CDR3 contains 14 residues. Germline CDR1 is SGHKS and CDR2 is YYEKEE (reference sequence). V lost 4 bases to trimming and J lost 8 bases; unmatched junction nucleotides: 6. CDR3 loop: CASSAGTGLEKLFF. The DNA of the CDR3 is TGTGCCAGCAGCGCCGGGACAGGGCTCGAAAAACTGTTTTTT.

CDR3 protein: CASSFSGTANTGELFF. CDR3 DNA sequence: TGCGCCAGCAGCTTCTCCGGGACAGCGAACACCGGGGAGCTGTTTTTT. This sequence joins TRBV5-1 and TRBJ2-2; 7 positions match TRBD1. This CDR3 has 16 residues. Germline V gene data show CDR1 as SGHRS and CDR2 as YFSETQ. V dropped 2 bases and J dropped 0; count of bases not matched to a gene: 4.

V and J are TRBV9 and TRBJ2-5, with 8 bases identical to TRBD1. The CDR3 is 15 amino acids. Germline V lookup: CDR1 SGDLS, CDR2 YYNGEE. V gave up 0 bases and J gave up 5 bases; unmatched junction bases: 6. The CDR3 DNA follows: TGTGCCAGCAGCGTAGAGGCAGGGGGCTTGGAGACCCAGTACTTC. It yields the protein CASSVEAGGLETQYF. Complete variable domain (other parts from reference TRBV9 and TRBJ2-5): DSGVTQTPKHLITATGQRVTLRCSPRSGDLSVYWYQQSLDQGLQFLIQYYNGEERAKGNILERFSAQQFPDLHSELNLSSLELGDSALYFCASSVEAGGLETQYFGPGTRLLVL.

The chain links TRBV6-1 to TRBJ1-2; D may be TRBD1 (5 bases). Deletions cut 2 bases from V and 4 bases from J, with 20 bases between. This CDR3 spans 17 amino acids. In germline, CDR1 is MNHNS, CDR2 SASEGT. Written as DNA, the CDR3 is TGTGCCAGCAGTGAAAGGCAGGGCGGGATGGGTCTCTATGGCTACACCTTC. Encoded protein: CASSERQGGMGLYGYTF.

CDR3 in amino acids: CASSVTYEQYF. CDR3 sequence (DNA): TGTGCCAGCAGCGTGACCTACGAGCAGTACTTC. The rearrangement uses TRBV11-2 and TRBJ2-7; no firm D call. There are 11 residues in the CDR3. CDR1 is SGHAT and CDR2 is FQNNGV in the germline V gene. V dropped 5 bases and J dropped 2 bases, with 4 bases sitting between them.

In this sample, this clone turned up once. The chain recombines TRBV10-1 with TRBJ2-6, with D uncertain. The germline V gene encodes CDR1 WNHNN and CDR2 SYGVQD (reference sequence). This CDR3 is 14 amino acids long. Trimming stripped 1 base from V and 2 bases from J, with 3 bases between. CDR3 DNA sequence: TGCGCCAGCAGTGAGTGGCCTGGGGCCAACGTCCTGACTTTC. Encoded protein: CASSEWPGANVLTF.

This chain uses TRBV12-3 or TRBV12-4 with TRBJ1-1, with D perhaps matching TRBD1 (5 bases). This CDR3 region has 13 residues. Trimming cost V 4 bases and J 8 bases, with 14 bases left between them. This CDR3 is CASSSLGGSEAFF. CDR3 in DNA: TGTGCCAGCAGTTCCCTCGGGGGGTCGGAAGCTTTCTTT.

V gene TRBV6-5 combines with J gene TRBJ1-1, with TRBD1 matching 7 bases. The V segment lost 8 bases and the J segment 5 bases; nucleotides outside the gene matches: 8. The germline CDR1 and CDR2 sequences are MNHEY and SVGAGI. The CDR3 loop spans 13 amino acids. CDR3 bases: TGTGCCAGCCGGACCAGGGGGAAGACTGAAGCTTTCTTT. The encoded protein is CASRTRGKTEAFF.

The CDR3 loop is CASSLEIVGEQYF. The DNA for the CDR3 is TGTGCCAGCAGCTTGGAGATCGTTGGCGAGCAGTACTTC. The rearrangement links TRBV5-8 to TRBJ2-7; D unclear. This CDR3 spans 13 amino acids. Deletions cut 0 bases from V and 6 bases from J, with 10 bases between. Germline V lookup: CDR1 SGHTS, CDR2 YDEGEE.

V usage is TRBV7-2 and J usage is TRBJ2-7; 10 bases match TRBD1. The CDR3 totals 15 residues. Trimming cost V 5 bases and J 4 bases; bases outside gene matches: 8. Germline CDR1 SGHTA, CDR2 FQGNSA. The CDR3 loop reads CASSAGTGAWYEQYF. The CDR3 nucleotides are TGTGCCAGCAGCGCAGGGACAGGGGCCTGGTACGAGCAGTACTTC.